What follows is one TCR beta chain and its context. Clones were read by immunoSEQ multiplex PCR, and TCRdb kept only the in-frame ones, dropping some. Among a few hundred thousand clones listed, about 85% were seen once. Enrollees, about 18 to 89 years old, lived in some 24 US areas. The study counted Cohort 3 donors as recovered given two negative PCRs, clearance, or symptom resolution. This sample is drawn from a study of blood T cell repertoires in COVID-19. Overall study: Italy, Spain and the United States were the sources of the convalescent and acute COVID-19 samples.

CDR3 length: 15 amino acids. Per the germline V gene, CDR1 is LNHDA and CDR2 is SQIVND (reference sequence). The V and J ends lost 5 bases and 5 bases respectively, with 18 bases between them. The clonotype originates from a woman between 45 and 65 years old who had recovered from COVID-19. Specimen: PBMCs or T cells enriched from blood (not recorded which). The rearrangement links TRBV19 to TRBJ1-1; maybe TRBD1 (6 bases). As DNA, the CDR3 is TGTGCCAGTAGTTTCGGGCGCAGGGGTGGTACTGAAGCTTTCTTT. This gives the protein CASSFGRRGGTEAFF.